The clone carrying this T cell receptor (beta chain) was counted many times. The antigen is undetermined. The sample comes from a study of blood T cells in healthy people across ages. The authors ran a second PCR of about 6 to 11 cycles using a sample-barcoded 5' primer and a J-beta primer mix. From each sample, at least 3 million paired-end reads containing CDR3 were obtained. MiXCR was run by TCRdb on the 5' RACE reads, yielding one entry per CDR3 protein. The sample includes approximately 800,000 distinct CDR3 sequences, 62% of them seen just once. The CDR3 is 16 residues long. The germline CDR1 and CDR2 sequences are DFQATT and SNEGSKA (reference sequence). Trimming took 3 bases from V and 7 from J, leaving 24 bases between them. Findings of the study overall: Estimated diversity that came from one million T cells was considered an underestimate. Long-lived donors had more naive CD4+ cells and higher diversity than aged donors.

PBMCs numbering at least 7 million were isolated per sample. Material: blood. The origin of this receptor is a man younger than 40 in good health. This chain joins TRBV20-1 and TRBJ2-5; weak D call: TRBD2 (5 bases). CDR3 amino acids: CSARPAEGSLRGTQYF. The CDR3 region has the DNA TGCAGTGCTAGGCCCGCCGAGGGTAGTCTCCGGGGGACCCAGTACTTC.